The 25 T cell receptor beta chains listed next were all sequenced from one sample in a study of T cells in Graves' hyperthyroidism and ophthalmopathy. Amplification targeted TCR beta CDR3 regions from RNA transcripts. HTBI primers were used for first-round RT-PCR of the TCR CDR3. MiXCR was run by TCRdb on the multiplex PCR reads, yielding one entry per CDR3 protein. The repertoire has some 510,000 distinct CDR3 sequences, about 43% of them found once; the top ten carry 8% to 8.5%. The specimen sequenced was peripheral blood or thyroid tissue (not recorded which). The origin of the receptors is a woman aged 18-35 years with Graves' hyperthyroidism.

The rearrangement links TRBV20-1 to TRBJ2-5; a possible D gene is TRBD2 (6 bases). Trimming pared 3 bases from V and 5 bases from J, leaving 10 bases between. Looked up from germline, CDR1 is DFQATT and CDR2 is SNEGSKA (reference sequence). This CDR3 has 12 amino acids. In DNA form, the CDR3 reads TGCAGTGCTAGGGGGAGGAGGGAGACCCAGTACTTC. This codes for CSARGRRETQYF.

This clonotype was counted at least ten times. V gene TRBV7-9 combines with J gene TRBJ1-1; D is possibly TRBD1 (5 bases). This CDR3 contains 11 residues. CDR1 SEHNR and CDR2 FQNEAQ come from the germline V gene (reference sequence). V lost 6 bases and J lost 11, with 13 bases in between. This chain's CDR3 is CASRHDSTAFF. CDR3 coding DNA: TGTGCCAGCAGACATGACAGCACCGCTTTCTTT. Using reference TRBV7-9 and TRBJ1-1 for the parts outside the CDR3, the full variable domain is DTGVSQNPRHKITKRGQNVTFRCDPISEHNRLYWYRQTLGQGPEFLTYFQNEAQLEKSRLLSDRFSAERPKGSFSTLEIQRTEQGDSAMYLCASRHDSTAFFGQGTRLTVV.

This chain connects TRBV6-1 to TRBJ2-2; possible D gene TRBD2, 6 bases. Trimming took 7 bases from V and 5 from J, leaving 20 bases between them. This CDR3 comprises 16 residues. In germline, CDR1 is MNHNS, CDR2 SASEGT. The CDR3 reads CASTPAGLAGTGELFF. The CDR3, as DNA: TGTGCCAGCACCCCCGCGGGGCTAGCAGGGACCGGGGAGCTGTTTTTT.

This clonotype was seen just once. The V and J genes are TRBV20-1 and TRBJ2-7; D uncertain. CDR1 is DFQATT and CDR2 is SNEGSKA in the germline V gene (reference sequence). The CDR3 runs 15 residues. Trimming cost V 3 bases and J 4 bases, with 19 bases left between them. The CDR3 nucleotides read TGCAGTGCTAGGGGAACGGACCGCTGGTTATACGAGCAGTACTTC. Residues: CSARGTDRWLYEQYF.

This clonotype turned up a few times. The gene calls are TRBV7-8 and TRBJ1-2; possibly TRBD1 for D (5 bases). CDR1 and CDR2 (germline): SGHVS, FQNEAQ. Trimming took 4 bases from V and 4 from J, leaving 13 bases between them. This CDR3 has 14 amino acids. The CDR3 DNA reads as TGTGCCAGCAGCTACAGGTCCCGCGGCTATGGCTACACCTTC. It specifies CASSYRSRGYGYTF.

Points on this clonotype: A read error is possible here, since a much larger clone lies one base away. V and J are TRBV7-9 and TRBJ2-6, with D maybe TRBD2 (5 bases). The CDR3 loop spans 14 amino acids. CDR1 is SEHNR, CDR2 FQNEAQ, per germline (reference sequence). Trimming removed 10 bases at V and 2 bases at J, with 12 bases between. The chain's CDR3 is CAISASPGANVLTF. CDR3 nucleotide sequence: TGTGCCATTTCAGCTAGCCCTGGGGCCAACGTCCTGACTTTC. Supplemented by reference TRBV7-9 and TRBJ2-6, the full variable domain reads DTGVSQNPRHKITKRGQNVTFRCDPISEHNRLYWYRQTLGQGPEFLTYFQNEAQLEKSRLLSDRFSAERPKGSFSTLEIQRTEQGDSAMYLCAISASPGANVLTFGAGSRLTVL.

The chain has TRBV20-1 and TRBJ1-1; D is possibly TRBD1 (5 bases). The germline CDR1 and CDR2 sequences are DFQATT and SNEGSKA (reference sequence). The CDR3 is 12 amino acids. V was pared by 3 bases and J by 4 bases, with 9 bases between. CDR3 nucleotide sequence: TGCAGTGCTAGGTCAGGGATCACTGAAGCTTTCTTT. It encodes CSARSGITEAFF.

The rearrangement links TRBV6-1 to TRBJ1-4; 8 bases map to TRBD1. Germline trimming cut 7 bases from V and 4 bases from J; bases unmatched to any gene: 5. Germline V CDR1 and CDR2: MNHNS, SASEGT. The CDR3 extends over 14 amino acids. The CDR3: CASTRQGSNEKLFF. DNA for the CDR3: TGTGCCAGCACCAGACAGGGGAGTAATGAAAAACTGTTTTTT.

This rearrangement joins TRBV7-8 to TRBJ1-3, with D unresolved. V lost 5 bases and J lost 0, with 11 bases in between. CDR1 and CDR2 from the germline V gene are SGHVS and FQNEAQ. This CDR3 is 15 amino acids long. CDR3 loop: CASSPGTSSGNTIYF. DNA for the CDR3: TGTGCCAGCAGCCCCGGCACGAGCTCTGGAAACACCATATATTTT.

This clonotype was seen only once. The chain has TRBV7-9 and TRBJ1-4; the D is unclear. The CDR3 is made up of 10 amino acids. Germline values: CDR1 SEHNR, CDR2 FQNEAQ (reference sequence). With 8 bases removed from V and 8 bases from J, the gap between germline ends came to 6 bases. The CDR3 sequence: CASRTEKLFF. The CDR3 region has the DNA TGTGCCAGCCGAACCGAAAAACTGTTTTTT.

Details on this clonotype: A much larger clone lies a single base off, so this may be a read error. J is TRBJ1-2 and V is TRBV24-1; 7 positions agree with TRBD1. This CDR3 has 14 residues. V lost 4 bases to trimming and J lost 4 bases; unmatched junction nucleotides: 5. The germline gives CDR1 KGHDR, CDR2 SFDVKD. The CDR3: CATSESGQSYGYTF. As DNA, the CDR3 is TGTGCCACCAGTGAGTCGGGACAGTCCTATGGCTACACCTTC.

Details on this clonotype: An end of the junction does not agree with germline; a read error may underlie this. The DNA for the CDR3 is TGCGCCAGCAGCCCGGAGGGTGACAATCAGCCCCAGCATTTT. Its protein product is CASSPEGDNQPQHF. The chain couples TRBV7-9 to TRBJ1-5; D is uncertain. In germline, CDR1 is SEHNR, CDR2 FQNEAQ (reference sequence). The CDR3 loop spans 14 amino acids.

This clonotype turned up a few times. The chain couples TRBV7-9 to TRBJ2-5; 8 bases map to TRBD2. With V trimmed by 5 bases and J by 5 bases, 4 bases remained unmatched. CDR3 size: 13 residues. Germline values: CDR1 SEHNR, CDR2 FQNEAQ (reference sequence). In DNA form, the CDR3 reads TGTGCCAGCAGCCGAGGCGGGAGGGAGACCCAGTACTTC. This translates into CASSRGGRETQYF.

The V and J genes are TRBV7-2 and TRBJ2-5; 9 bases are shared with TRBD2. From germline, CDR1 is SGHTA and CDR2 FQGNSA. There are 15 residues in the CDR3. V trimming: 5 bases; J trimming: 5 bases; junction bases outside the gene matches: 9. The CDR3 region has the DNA TGTGCCAGCAGCCGACAAGCGGGAGGTTCTGAGACCCAGTACTTC. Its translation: CASSRQAGGSETQYF.

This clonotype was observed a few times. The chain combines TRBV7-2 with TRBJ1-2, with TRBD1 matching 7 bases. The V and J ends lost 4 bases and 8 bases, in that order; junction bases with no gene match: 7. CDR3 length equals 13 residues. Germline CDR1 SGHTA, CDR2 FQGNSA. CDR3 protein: CASSSTGVGGYTF. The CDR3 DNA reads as TGTGCCAGCAGCTCCACAGGGGTTGGCGGCTACACCTTC.

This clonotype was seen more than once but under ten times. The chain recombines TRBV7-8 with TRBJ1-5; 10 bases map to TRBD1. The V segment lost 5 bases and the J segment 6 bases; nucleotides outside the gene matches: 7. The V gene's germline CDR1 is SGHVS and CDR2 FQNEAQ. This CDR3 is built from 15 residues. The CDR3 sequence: CASSETGGAVQPQHF. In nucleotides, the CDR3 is TGTGCCAGCAGCGAGACAGGGGGCGCGGTTCAGCCCCAGCATTTT. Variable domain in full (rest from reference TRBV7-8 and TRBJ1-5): GAGVSQSPRYKVAKRGQDVALRCDPISGHVSLFWYQQALGQGPEFLTYFQNEAQLDKSGLPSDRFFAERPEGSVSTLKIQRTQQEDSAVYLCASSETGGAVQPQHFGDGTRLSIL.

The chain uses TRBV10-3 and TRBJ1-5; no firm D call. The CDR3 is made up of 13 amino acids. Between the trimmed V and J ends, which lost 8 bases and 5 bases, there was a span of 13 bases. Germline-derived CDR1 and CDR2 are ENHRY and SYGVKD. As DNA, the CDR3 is TGTGCCATCGGTGGGCAGGCCGATCAGCCCCAGCATTTT. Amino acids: CAIGGQADQPQHF.

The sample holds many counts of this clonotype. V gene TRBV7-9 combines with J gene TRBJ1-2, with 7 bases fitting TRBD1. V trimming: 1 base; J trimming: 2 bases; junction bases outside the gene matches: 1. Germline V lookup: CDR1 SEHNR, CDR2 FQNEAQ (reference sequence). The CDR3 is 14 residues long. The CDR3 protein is CASSLVQGNYGYTF. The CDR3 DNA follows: TGTGCCAGCAGCTTAGTACAGGGGAACTATGGCTACACCTTC. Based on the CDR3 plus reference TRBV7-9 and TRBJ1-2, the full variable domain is DTGVSQNPRHKITKRGQNVTFRCDPISEHNRLYWYRQTLGQGPEFLTYFQNEAQLEKSRLLSDRFSAERPKGSFSTLEIQRTEQGDSAMYLCASSLVQGNYGYTFGSGTRLTVV.

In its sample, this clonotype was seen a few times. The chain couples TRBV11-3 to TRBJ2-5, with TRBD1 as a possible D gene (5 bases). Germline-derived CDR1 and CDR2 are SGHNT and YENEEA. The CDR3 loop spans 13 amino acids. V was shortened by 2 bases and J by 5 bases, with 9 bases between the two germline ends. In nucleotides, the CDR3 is TGTGCCAGCAGCTTACTCAGGGATGAGACCCAGTACTTC. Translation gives CASSLLRDETQYF.

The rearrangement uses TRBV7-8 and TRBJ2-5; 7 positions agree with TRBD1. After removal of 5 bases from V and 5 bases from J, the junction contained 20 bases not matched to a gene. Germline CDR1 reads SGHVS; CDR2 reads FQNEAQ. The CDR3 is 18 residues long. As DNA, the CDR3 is TGTGCCAGCAGCCGTGGCACAGGGGCGAATTCTGGGTGGGAGACCCAGTACTTC. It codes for CASSRGTGANSGWETQYF. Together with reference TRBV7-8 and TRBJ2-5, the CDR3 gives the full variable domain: GAGVSQSPRYKVAKRGQDVALRCDPISGHVSLFWYQQALGQGPEFLTYFQNEAQLDKSGLPSDRFFAERPEGSVSTLKIQRTQQEDSAVYLCASSRGTGANSGWETQYFGPGTRLLVL.

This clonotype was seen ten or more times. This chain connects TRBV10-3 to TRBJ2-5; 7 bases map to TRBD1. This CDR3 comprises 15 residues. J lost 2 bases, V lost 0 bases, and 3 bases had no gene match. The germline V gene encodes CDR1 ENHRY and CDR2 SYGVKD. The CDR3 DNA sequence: TGTGCCATCAGTGAGTCCGGGACAGCGCAAGAGACCCAGTACTTC. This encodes CAISESGTAQETQYF.

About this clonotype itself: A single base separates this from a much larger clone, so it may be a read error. DNA for the CDR3: TGTGCCAGCAGTGAGTCCTCTCGTGACAGGGGGCAGTATGGCTACACCTTC. It specifies CASSESSRDRGQYGYTF. The V call is TRBV25-1, the J call TRBJ1-2; 10 nucleotides align to TRBD1. The CDR3 extends over 17 amino acids. Germline V gene data show CDR1 as MGHDK and CDR2 as SYGVNS. The junction had 12 bases not matched to a gene; V was cut back by 3 bases and J by 5 bases.

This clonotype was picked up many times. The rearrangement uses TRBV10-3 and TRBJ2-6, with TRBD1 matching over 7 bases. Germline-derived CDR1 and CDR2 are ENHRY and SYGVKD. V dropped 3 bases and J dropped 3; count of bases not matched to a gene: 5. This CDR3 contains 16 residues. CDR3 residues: CAISDNRGYGANVLTF. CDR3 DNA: TGTGCCATCAGTGACAACAGGGGATATGGGGCCAACGTCCTGACTTTC.

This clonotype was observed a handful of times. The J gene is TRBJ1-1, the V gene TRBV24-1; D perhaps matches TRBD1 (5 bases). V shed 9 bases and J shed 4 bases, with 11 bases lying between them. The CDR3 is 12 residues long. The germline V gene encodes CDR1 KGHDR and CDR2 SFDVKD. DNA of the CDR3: TGTGCCACCGAGGGGCCGGGCACTGAAGCTTTCTTT. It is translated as CATEGPGTEAFF.

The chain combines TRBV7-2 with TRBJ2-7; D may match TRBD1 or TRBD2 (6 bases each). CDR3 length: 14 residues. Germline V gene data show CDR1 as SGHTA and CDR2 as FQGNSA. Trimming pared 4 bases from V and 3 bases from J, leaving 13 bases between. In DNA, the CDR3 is TGTGCCAGCAGCTCCCCAAGGGGGGTCTACGAGCAGTACTTC. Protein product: CASSSPRGVYEQYF. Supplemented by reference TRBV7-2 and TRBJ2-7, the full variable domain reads GAGVSQSPSNKVTEKGKDVELRCDPISGHTALYWYRQSLGQGLEFLIYFQGNSAPDKSGLPSDRFSAERTGGSVSTLTIQRTQQEDSAVYLCASSSPRGVYEQYFGPGTRLTVT.